The 20 T cell receptor beta chains presented below share a single source sample, sequenced in a study of glioma-infiltrating T cells. The iRepertoire nested amplicon-rescue multiplex PCR amplified TCR alpha and beta CDR3s from RNA. TCRdb re-called the multiplex PCR reads with MiXCR, one entry per CDR3 protein. This sample yields around 140,000 distinct CDR3 sequences, of which 35% to 50% are seen a single time; roughly 20% belongs to the top ten. Material for sequencing was glioma tissue, nonneoplastic brain tissue, or PBMCs (not recorded which). The receptors originated from a human donor with low-grade glioma or glioblastoma, undergoing nonglioma brain surgery, or in good health (not recorded which).

This chain connects TRBV27 to TRBJ2-5, with a possible D match to TRBD2 (5 bases). CDR3 length: 14 residues. Trimming stripped 5 bases from V and 1 base from J, with 11 bases between. Germline-derived CDR1 and CDR2 are MNHEY and SMNVEV (reference sequence). The CDR3 here is CASSRGLLQETQYF. The CDR3 DNA is TGTGCCAGCAGTCGGGGTTTACTCCAAGAGACCCAGTACTTC.

This clonotype was observed a handful of times. The genes are TRBV6-1 and TRBJ2-1, with TRBD1 matching 11 bases. The ends lost 6 bases at V and 2 bases at J; junction bases unmatched: 0. The length of the CDR3 is 14 residues. Germline V gene data show CDR1 as MNHNS and CDR2 as SASEGT. This chain's CDR3 is CASRGQGAYNEQFF. The CDR3 DNA is TGTGCCAGCAGGGGACAGGGGGCCTACAATGAGCAGTTCTTC.

This clonotype was found a few times. The chain has TRBV2 and TRBJ2-3, with TRBD2 as a possible D gene (5 bases). V shed 0 bases and J shed 1 base, with 14 bases lying between them. CDR3 length: 17 amino acids. The germline V gene has CDR1 SNHLY and CDR2 FYNNEI. The CDR3 DNA reads TGTGCCAGCAGTGAAGCGCTTCGGTTGCGGGGCACAGATACGCAGTATTTT. It is translated as CASSEALRLRGTDTQYF.

This clonotype was seen at least ten times. The chain couples TRBV6-1 to TRBJ1-1, with D perhaps TRBD1 (6 bases). The germline gives CDR1 MNHNS, CDR2 SASEGT. The CDR3 loop spans 13 amino acids. Trimming removed 8 bases at V and 1 base at J, with 11 bases between. The CDR3 is CASEKQGNTEAFF. CDR3 DNA: TGTGCCAGCGAAAAACAGGGGAACACTGAAGCTTTCTTT.

This sequence joins TRBV7-9 and TRBJ1-2; 7 positions match TRBD1. The CDR3 covers 13 residues. With 5 bases clipped from V and 6 bases from J, the junction kept 6 bases outside the gene matches. In germline, CDR1 is SEHNR, CDR2 FQNEAQ (reference sequence). CDR3 amino acids: CASSPQGDNGYTF. CDR3 DNA sequence: TGTGCCAGCAGCCCTCAGGGGGATAATGGCTACACCTTC.

This clonotype was observed at least ten times. The V call is TRBV6-1, the J call TRBJ1-1; 8 nucleotides align to TRBD1. With V trimmed by 6 bases and J by 1 base, 7 bases remained unmatched. The germline V gene encodes CDR1 MNHNS and CDR2 SASEGT. The CDR3 is 15 amino acids. DNA for the CDR3: TGTGCCAGCAGACGAGACAGGGGCCAGAACACTGAAGCTTTCTTT. It is translated as CASRRDRGQNTEAFF.

There are a few counts of this clonotype. The chain carries TRBV6-1 and TRBJ1-6; no definite D call. Trimming removed 6 bases at V and 0 bases at J, with 12 bases between. This CDR3 is built from 16 residues. Germline CDR1 and CDR2: MNHNS and SASEGT. The CDR3, as DNA: TGTGCCAGCAGGACGTACGAGAGCTCCTATAATTCACCCCTCCACTTT. The encoded protein is CASRTYESSYNSPLHF.

This clonotype occurred many times. The V and J genes are TRBV6-6 and TRBJ1-1, with unresolved D. V lost 2 bases to trimming and J lost 6 bases, with 4 bases between them. This CDR3 region has 11 residues. In germline, CDR1 is MNHNY, CDR2 SVGAGI (reference sequence). The CDR3 bases are TGTGCCAGCAGTTACCTCGCTGAAGCTTTCTTT. It is translated as CASSYLAEAFF.

This chain connects TRBV2 to TRBJ2-3; no firm D call. This CDR3 has 13 residues. CDR1 SNHLY and CDR2 FYNNEI come from the germline V gene. V lost 8 bases, J lost 6 bases, and 15 bases lay in between. The CDR3, as DNA: TGTGCCAGCTATCTTGGGCTATTCGATACGCAGTATTTT. It codes for CASYLGLFDTQYF.

The table lists this clonotype with a few counts. This sequence joins TRBV6-2 or TRBV6-3 and TRBJ2-7, with D perhaps matching TRBD1 (5 bases). Germline V gene sequence: CDR1 MNHEY, CDR2 SVGEGT. CDR3 size: 15 residues. V was shortened by 5 bases and J by 0 bases, with 14 bases between the two germline ends. CDR3 loop: CASSSRRGNSYEQYF. The CDR3 coding sequence is TGTGCCAGCAGTAGTCGTAGGGGCAACTCCTACGAGCAGTACTTC.

The rearrangement joins TRBV10-3 to TRBJ2-5, with 10 bases aligning to TRBD2. The CDR3 runs 13 residues. CDR1 is ENHRY, CDR2 SYGVKD, per germline. The J segment lost 2 bases and the V segment lost 10 bases, leaving 4 bases of the junction unmatched. The CDR3 DNA sequence: TGTGCCACTACTAGCGGGATGCAAGAGACCCAGTACTTC. Its translation is CATTSGMQETQYF.

Remarks on this clonotype: A read error may produce the germline difference seen at one junction end. This chain links TRBV28 with TRBJ1-1; D is undetermined. Germline V lookup: CDR1 MDHEN, CDR2 SYDVKM. This CDR3 spans 15 amino acids. CDR3 DNA: TGTACCAGCAGTTTATCGGACTCGAGGAACACTGAAGCTTTCTTT. Protein: CTSSLSDSRNTEAFF.

The chain couples TRBV27 to TRBJ2-1, with TRBD1 as a possible D gene (6 bases). Between the trimmed V and J ends, which lost 5 bases and 10 bases, there was a span of 9 bases. Germline V gene data show CDR1 as MNHEY and CDR2 as SMNVEV (reference sequence). This CDR3 is 11 amino acids long. The CDR3 nucleotides read TGTGCCAGCAGTAAACAGGGAGAGCAGTTCTTC. Translation gives CASSKQGEQFF.

This clonotype was detected only a few times. The chain carries TRBV6-1 and TRBJ2-1, with TRBD2 as a possible D gene (6 bases). CDR1 is MNHNS, CDR2 SASEGT, per germline. Trimming took off 5 bases at V and 4 bases at J, with 21 bases between the two ends. CDR3 length: 17 amino acids. The CDR3 nucleotides read TGTGCCAGCAGTTCCCCCGGGGGTACCTATAAATACAATGAGCAGTTCTTC. It codes for CASSSPGGTYKYNEQFF.

This clonotype was seen once. V usage is TRBV4-1 and J usage is TRBJ2-1; 10 bases are a match to TRBD2. Losses at the gene ends were 1 base for V and 4 bases for J; bases not matched to a gene: 1. Germline-derived CDR1 and CDR2 are MGHRA and YSYEKL. The CDR3 covers 15 residues. CDR3 loop: CASSQVTSGYNEQFF. The DNA for the CDR3 is TGCGCCAGCAGCCAAGTGACTAGCGGGTACAATGAGCAGTTCTTC.

This clonotype was seen only once. CDR3 DNA: TGCAGCGTTGCCCCGAGACTAGGTTCCCTCGGAGAGCAGTACTTC. Translation gives CSVAPRLGSLGEQYF. The chain joins TRBV29-1 to TRBJ2-7; weak D call: TRBD2 (6 bases). Germline-derived CDR1 and CDR2 are SQVTM and ANQGSEA. The CDR3 length is 15 residues. V gave up 4 bases and J gave up 7 bases, with 23 bases separating them.

The table lists this clonotype with a few counts. This chain joins TRBV7-2 and TRBJ2-7; 12 nucleotides line up with TRBD1. CDR3 length: 15 residues. Germline CDR1 SGHTA, CDR2 FQGNSA. The J segment lost 6 bases and the V segment lost 3 bases, leaving 6 bases of the junction unmatched. The CDR3 reads CASSFFGTGGFEQYF. The CDR3 coding sequence is TGTGCCAGCAGCTTCTTCGGGACAGGGGGCTTCGAGCAGTACTTC. Based on the CDR3 plus reference TRBV7-2 and TRBJ2-7, the full variable domain is GAGVSQSPSNKVTEKGKDVELRCDPISGHTALYWYRQSLGQGLEFLIYFQGNSAPDKSGLPSDRFSAERTGGSVSTLTIQRTQQEDSAVYLCASSFFGTGGFEQYFGPGTRLTVT.

The rearrangement links TRBV6-2 or TRBV6-3 to TRBJ1-2; D unresolved. Trimming left V 6 bases short and J 3 bases short, with 14 bases between. This CDR3 is built from 14 residues. CDR1 and CDR2 (germline): MNHEY, SVGEGT. CDR3 in amino acids: CASRKPGEDYGYTF. CDR3 in DNA: TGTGCCAGCAGGAAACCGGGAGAAGACTATGGCTACACCTTC.

Worth noting for this clonotype: One junction end disagrees with the germline gene, perhaps due to a read error. The V and J genes are TRBV7-2 and TRBJ2-1, with D maybe TRBD2 (6 bases). Germline CDR1 is SGHTA and CDR2 is FQGNSA. There are 16 residues in the CDR3. The CDR3 nucleotides read TGTGCCCGCAGCCCAGCTGTCGGGGGTACCTACAATGAGCAGTTCTTC. It encodes CARSPAVGGTYNEQFF.

This rearrangement joins TRBV20-1 to TRBJ2-7, with D possibly being TRBD1 (6 bases). V was pared by 5 bases and J by 2 bases, with 13 bases between. This CDR3 is 13 amino acids long. Germline assignment: CDR1 DFQATT and CDR2 SNEGSKA (reference sequence). CDR3 in DNA: TGCAGTGCTTACCGGGACACAACCTACGAGCAGTACTTC. Its protein product is CSAYRDTTYEQYF.